The clone carrying this T cell receptor beta chain was observed a handful of times. The antigen is unknown. The CDR3 runs to 16 residues. Germline assignment: CDR1 KGHSH and CDR2 LQKENI. A second PCR, run for roughly 7 to 11 cycles, used a sample-barcoded 5' primer plus a J-beta primer mix. Each CDR3 protein gets one entry after TCRdb re-called the 5' RACE reads with MiXCR. The sample lists 1.5 million to 2 million distinct CDR3 sequences, roughly 27% occurring once. This specimen belongs to a study of blood T cells in healthy people across ages. Broader study findings: The CMV status of each donor remained undetermined, and this could have confounded shifts in expanded clonotypes.

The chain uses TRBV18 and TRBJ2-5, with D perhaps matching TRBD1 or TRBD2 (5 bases each). TRBJ2-7 explains the end of the DNA better; the J call may be wrong. The sequenced material came from blood. The source is a woman in her twenties or thirties in good health. CDR3 nucleotide sequence: TGTGCCAGCTCACCACCGATGAGGGGCGGGTCGGCCGAGCAGTACTTC. Its translation: CASSPPMRGGSAEQYF.